What follows is one T cell receptor beta chain and its context. The data belong to a study of shared clonotypes between healthy human individuals. The repertoire was sequenced with immunoSEQ multiplex PCR; TCRdb's copy has only in-frame clones and lacks some. The table lists some 690,000 clones, around 91% of them singletons. From germline, CDR1 is SNHLY and CDR2 FYNNEI. This CDR3 is 16 amino acids long. Trimming took 7 bases from V and 10 from J, leaving 26 bases between them. The sequencing sample was made of memory CD8+ T cells from PBMCs. Regarding subset: CD45RO+ cells pooled with CCR7-negative TemRA cells. V gene TRBV2 combines with J gene TRBJ2-1; no clear D. The TCR was taken from a man aged 18 to 29 in good health. Some clones in this sample may be carry-over from other donors' samples. The CDR3 loop is CASINEGPPGTWEQFF. As DNA, the CDR3 is TGTGCCAGCATAAACGAAGGTCCCCCAGGTACATGGGAGCAGTTCTTC.